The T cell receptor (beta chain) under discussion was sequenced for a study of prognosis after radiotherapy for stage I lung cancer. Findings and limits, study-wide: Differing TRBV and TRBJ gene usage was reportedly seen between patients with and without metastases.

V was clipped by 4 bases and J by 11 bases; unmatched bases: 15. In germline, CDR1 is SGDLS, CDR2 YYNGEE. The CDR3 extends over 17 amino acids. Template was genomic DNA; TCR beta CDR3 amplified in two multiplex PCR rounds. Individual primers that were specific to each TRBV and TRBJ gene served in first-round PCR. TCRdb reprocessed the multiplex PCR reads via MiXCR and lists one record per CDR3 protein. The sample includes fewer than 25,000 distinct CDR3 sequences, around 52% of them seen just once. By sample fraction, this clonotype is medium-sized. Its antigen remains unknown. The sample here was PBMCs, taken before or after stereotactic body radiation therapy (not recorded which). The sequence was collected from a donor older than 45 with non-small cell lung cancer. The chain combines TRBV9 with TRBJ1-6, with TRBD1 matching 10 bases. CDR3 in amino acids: CASSPQGQGSPKTPLHF. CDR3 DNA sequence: TGTGCCAGCAGCCCTCAGGGACAGGGGTCCCCTAAGACACCCCTCCACTTT.